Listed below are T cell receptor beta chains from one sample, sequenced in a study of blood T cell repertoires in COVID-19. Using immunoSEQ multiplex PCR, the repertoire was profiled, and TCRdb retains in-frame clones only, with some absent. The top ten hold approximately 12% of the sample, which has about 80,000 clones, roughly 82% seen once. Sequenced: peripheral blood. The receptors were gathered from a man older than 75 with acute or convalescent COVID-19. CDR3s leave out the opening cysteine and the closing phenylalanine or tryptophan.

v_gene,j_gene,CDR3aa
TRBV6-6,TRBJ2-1,ASSPDKTGIIYNEQF
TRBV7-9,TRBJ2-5,ASSGGTGEETQY
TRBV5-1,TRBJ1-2,ASSPRETNYGYT
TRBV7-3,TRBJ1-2,ASSAQGSLGYT
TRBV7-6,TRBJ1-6,ASRMQVNSPLH
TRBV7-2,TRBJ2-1,ASSFFPRASGGAGQF
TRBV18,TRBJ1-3,ASSPPGTGEHTIY
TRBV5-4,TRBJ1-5,ASSKDRDQPQH
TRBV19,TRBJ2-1,ASRGAPGLKRGSYNEQF
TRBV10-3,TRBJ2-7,AVQGYSYEQY
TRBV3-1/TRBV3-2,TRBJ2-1,ASSQERRGRQF
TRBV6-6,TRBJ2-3,ASSSPSSGTDTQY
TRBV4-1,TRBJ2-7,ASSQDSDSYEQY
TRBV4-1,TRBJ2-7,ASSRLLGTGGYEQY
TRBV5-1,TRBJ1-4,ASSQGVGGEKLF
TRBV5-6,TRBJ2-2,ASSQGQGQGKLGTGELF
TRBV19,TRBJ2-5,ASSIESRGRGTQY
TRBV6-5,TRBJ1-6,ASSSGQASSHLH
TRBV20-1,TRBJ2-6,SASEAPGANVLT
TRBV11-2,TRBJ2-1,ASSLERAYYNEQF
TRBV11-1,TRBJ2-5,ASSLIPGGLETQY
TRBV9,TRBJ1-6,ASSGSQGANSPLH
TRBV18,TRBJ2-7,ASSPQGAPIDEQY
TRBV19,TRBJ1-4,ASGRGSTNEKLF
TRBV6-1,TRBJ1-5,ASSEAVQGNQPQH
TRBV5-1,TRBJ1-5,ASSSGTESNQPQH
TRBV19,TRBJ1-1,ASGGTDTEAF
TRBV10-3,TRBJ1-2,ASQANYGYT
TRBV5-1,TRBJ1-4,ASSQGAEGTEKLF
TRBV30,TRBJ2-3,AWSVRGFLDTQY
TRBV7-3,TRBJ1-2,ASSPAVGDGYT
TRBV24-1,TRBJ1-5,ATSDTDTNQPQH
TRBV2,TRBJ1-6,ASSEDEGASSPLH